This T cell receptor (beta chain) was documented in a study of shared clonotypes between healthy human individuals. Study-wide context: CD4 naive and CD4 memory each took three plates per donor, while CD8 naive took two and CD8 memory one.

On this clone: The antigen is not known.

The study, taken as a whole, reports: Between four donors, naive CD4 clonotypes were shared at a level of about 5%. Unshared clonotypes carried lower generation probabilities than those common to all four donors.

The assay was immunoSEQ multiplex PCR, and TCRdb's table has in-frame clones only and misses some. The sample holds some 700,000 clones, 90% seen once. Combining CD45RO+ cells with CCR7-negative CD45RA+ TemRA cells gave CD8 memory. Germline V gene lookup returns CDR1 SGHTA and CDR2 FQGTGA. This CDR3 has 15 residues. The V gene lost 5 bases and the J gene lost 2 bases, with 14 bases spanning the gap. The rearrangement links TRBV7-3 to TRBJ2-3; either TRBD1 or TRBD2 may fit D (5 bases each). Material for sequencing was memory CD8+ T cells from PBMCs. The subset: CD45RO+ cells pooled with CCR7-negative TemRA cells. This TCR was sampled from a man aged 18 to 30 in good health. Some clones in this sample may be carry-over from other donors' samples. DNA of the CDR3: TGTGCCAGCAGCCTGAGGGACGGCCACACAGATACGCAGTATTTT. Its translation is CASSLRDGHTDTQYF. Full variable domain (remainder filled in from reference TRBV7-3 and TRBJ2-3): GAGVSQTPSNKVTEKGKYVELRCDPISGHTALYWYRQSLGQGPEFLIYFQGTGAADDSGLPNDRFFAVRPEGSVSTLKIQRTERGDSAVYLCASSLRDGHTDTQYFGPGTRLTVL.